The clone carrying this TCR beta chain was seen many times. The source of the sample is a study of T cells in Graves' hyperthyroidism and ophthalmopathy. Across the study: At initial diagnosis, before any treatment had begun, peripheral blood was obtained.

CDR1 is SGHVS, CDR2 FQNEAQ, per germline. CDR3 length: 15 amino acids. V gave up 1 base and J gave up 3 bases, with 10 bases separating them. There were TCR beta CDR3 regions amplified from RNA transcripts. The HTBI set primed first-round TCR CDR3 RT-PCR. TCRdb ran MiXCR on the multiplex PCR reads and lists one entry per CDR3 protein. The repertoire holds approximately 720,000 distinct CDR3 sequences, with under 20% as singletons. The sequencing sample was made of blood. The sequence was obtained from a woman between 50 and 59 years old with Graves' hyperthyroidism that later progressed to Graves' ophthalmopathy. The rearrangement links TRBV7-8 to TRBJ1-5; tentative D call: TRBD1 (5 bases). The CDR3 sequence: CASSLGRQTNQPQHF. The CDR3 DNA is TGTGCCAGCAGCTTAGGTCGACAGACCAATCAGCCCCAGCATTTT.